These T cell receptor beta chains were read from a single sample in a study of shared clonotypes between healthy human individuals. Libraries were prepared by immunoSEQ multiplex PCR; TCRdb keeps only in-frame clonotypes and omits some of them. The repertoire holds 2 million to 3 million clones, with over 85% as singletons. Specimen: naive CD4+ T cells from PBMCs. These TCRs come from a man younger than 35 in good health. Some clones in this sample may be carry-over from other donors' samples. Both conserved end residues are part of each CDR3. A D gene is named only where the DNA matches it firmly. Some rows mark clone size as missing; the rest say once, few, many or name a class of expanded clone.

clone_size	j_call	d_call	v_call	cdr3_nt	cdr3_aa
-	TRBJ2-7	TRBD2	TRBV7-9	TGTGCCAGCAGCCCCGGGACTAACGTATACGAGCAGTACTTC	CASSPGTNVYEQYF
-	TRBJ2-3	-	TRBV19	TGTGCCACTGGGGCACCGTCCACAGATACGCAGTATTTT	CATGAPSTDTQYF
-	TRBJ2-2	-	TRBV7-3	TGTGCCAGCAGCTTGAGTGTAAACACCGGGGAGCTGTTTTTT	CASSLSVNTGELFF
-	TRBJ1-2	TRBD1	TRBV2	TGTGCCAGCAGTCCGGATCGGGACAGCTTCTATGGCTACACCTTC	CASSPDRDSFYGYTF
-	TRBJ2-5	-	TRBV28	TGTGCCAGCAGTTGGGGGGCGACGGAGACCCAGTACTTC	CASSWGATETQYF
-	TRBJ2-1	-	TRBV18	TGTGCCAGCTCACCATCCATTAGGGCCATTAACACACTTAATGAGCAGTTCTTC	CASSPSIRAINTLNEQFF
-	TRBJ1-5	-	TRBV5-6	TGTGCCAGCAGCTTTCAGGCATATAGCAATCAGCCCCAGCATTTT	CASSFQAYSNQPQHF
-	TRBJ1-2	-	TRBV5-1	TGCGCCAGCAGCTTGGGTCAGGGGACGGATGGCTACACCTTC	CASSLGQGTDGYTF
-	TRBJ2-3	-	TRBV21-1	TGTGCCAGCAGCTCGCGTCTAAGGGCAGGGACAGATACGCAGTATTTT	CASSSRLRAGTDTQYF
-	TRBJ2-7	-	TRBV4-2	TGTGCCAGCAGCCGAGATACTAGATCCTACGAGCAGTACTTC	CASSRDTRSYEQYF
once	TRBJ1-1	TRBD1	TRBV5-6	TGTGCCAGCGCCGCAGCCACAGGGGGTAACACTGAAGCTTTCTTT	CASAAATGGNTEAFF
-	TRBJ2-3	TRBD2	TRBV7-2	TGTGCCAGCAGCTTAGCTATCGGGGGAGGGACAGATACGCAGTATTTT	CASSLAIGGGTDTQYF
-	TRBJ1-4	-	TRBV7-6	TGTGCCAGCAGCTTAAGGGGGGATTCCGGACTAACTAATGAAAAACTGTTTTTT	CASSLRGDSGLTNEKLFF
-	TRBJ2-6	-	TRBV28	TGTGCCAGCCAGGGTGCTGGGGCCAACGTCCTGACTTTC	CASQGAGANVLTF
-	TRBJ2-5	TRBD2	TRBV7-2	TGTGCCAGCAGCATCCTTAGCGGGAGGGCCTCTGAGACCCAGTACTTC	CASSILSGRASETQYF
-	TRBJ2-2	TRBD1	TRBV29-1	TGCAGCGTTGCAGAACAGGGGGACGGGGAGCTGTTTTTT	CSVAEQGDGELFF
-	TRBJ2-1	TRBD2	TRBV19	TGTGCCAGTAGTGCACTAGCGGGATCTTTCAATGAGCAGTTCTTC	CASSALAGSFNEQFF
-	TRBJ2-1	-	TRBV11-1	TGTGCCAGCAGCTTAGCGGTTAAGTCCCCCCGCGCCTACAATGAGCAGTTCTTC	CASSLAVKSPRAYNEQFF
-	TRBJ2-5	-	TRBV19	TGTGCCAGTAGTACGACCGGGAGTCCGGAGACCCAGTACTTC	CASSTTGSPETQYF
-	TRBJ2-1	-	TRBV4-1	TGCGCCAGCAGCCAAGGCCGCATCTCCTACAATGAGCAGTTCTTC	CASSQGRISYNEQFF
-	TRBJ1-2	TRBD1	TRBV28	TGTGCCAGCAGCTACAGGGGCAACTATGGCTACACCTTC	CASSYRGNYGYTF
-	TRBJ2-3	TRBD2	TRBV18	TGTGCCAGCTCACCATTGACTAGCGGCACAGATACGCAGTATTTT	CASSPLTSGTDTQYF
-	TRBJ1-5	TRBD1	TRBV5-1	TGCGCCAGCAGCAAAGGACAGGGAAATCAGCCCCAGCATTTT	CASSKGQGNQPQHF
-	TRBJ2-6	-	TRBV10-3	TGTGCCATCAGTGAGGGGGTTACCTCTGGGGCCAACGTCCTGACTTTC	CAISEGVTSGANVLTF
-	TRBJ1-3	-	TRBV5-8	TGTGCCAGCAGCTTGAGAAGAAACACCATATATTTT	CASSLRRNTIYF
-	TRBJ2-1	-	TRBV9	TGTGCCAGCAGCGCGAGAGCTGGGGATGAGCAGTTCTTC	CASSARAGDEQFF
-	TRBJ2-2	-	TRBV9	TGTGCCAGCAGCGTACTGGGCGCCGGGGAGCTGTTTTTT	CASSVLGAGELFF
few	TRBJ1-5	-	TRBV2	TGTGCCAGCAATTCAGGGGCGGGCAATCAGCCCCAGCATTTT	CASNSGAGNQPQHF
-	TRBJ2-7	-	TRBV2	TGTGCCAGCACCACCTATGGTCCCCGCTACGAGCAGTACTTC	CASTTYGPRYEQYF
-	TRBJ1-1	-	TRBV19	TGTGCCAGTGGAGTACAGCTTTTGAACACTGAAGCTTTCTTT	CASGVQLLNTEAFF
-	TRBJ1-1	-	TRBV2	TGTGCCAGCCGAAATCTGCGGTCCGCTGAAGCTTTCTTT	CASRNLRSAEAFF
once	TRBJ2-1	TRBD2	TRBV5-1	TGCGCCAGCAGCTTGCTAGCGGGAGGGCCCGGCTCCTACAATGAGCAGTTCTTC	CASSLLAGGPGSYNEQFF
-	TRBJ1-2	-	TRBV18	TGTGCCAGCTCACCGGTGGGAAGGGGAGAATATGGCTACACCTTC	CASSPVGRGEYGYTF
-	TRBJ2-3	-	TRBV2	TGTGCCAGCAGCTACGACACAGATACGCAGTATTTT	CASSYDTDTQYF
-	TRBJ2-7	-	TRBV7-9	TGTGCCAGCAGCTTAACCACCTCGCACAATTCCTCCTACGAGCAGTACTTC	CASSLTTSHNSSYEQYF
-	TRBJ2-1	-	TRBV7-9	TGTGCCAGCAGCTTAAGAAGTAGCTCCTACAATGAGCAGTTCTTC	CASSLRSSSYNEQFF
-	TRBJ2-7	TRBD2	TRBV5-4	TGTGCCAGCAGCCCTGGACTAGCGGGTGCGTACGAGCAGTACTTC	CASSPGLAGAYEQYF
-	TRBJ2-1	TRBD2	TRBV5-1	TGCGCCAGCAGCTTAGGGCTAGCGGGGTACAATGAGCAGTTCTTC	CASSLGLAGYNEQFF
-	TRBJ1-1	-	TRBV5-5	TGTGCCAGCTTAGTGACCGGCCGGGCTTTCTTT	CASLVTGRAFF
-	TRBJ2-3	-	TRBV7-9	TGTGCCAGCAGTGCCTTCGGGTTCAGCTTAATAGATACGCAGTATTTT	CASSAFGFSLIDTQYF
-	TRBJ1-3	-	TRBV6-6	TGTGCCAGCTCGGAAAGAAACACCATATATTTT	CASSERNTIYF
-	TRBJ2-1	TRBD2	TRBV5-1	TGCGCCAGCAGCTTGGAGGGGACTAGGGCCTACAATGAGCAGTTCTTC	CASSLEGTRAYNEQFF
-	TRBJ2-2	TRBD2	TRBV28	TGTGCCAGCAGCACGTATCGGCGGGAGCCCGGGGAGCTGTTTTTT	CASSTYRREPGELFF
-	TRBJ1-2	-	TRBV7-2	TGTGCCAGCAGCTCCGGGCGGGGCTATGGCTACACCTTC	CASSSGRGYGYTF
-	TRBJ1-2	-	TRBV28	TGTGCCAGCAGTCAGCTTAGTTTTTTCGCGGACGACACCTTC	CASSQLSFFADDTF
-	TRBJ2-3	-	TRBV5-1	TGCGCCAGCAGCACGTTAGGTGGCTTACTCACAGATACGCAGTATTTT	CASSTLGGLLTDTQYF
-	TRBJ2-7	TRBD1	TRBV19	TGTGCCAGTAGTATACGGGACAGGGGCTCCTACGAGCAGTACTTC	CASSIRDRGSYEQYF
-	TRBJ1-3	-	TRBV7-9	TGTGCCAGCAGTCTTAACCGGGACCGCTCTGGAAACACCATATATTTT	CASSLNRDRSGNTIYF
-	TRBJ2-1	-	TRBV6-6	TGTGCCAGCAGTTACAACCGGGAGCTGAATGAGCAGTTCTTC	CASSYNRELNEQFF
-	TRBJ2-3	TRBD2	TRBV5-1	TGCGCCAGCAGCTTTGTTAGCGGGACTAGCACAGATACGCAGTATTTT	CASSFVSGTSTDTQYF
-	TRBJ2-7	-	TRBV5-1	TGCGCCAGCAGCTCAGGCGGCAATTATGGGCACACTTCGGGGGAGCAGTACTTC	CASSSGGNYGHTSGEQYF
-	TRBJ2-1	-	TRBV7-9	TGTGCCAGCAGCTTCCGGGACCTACTTTACAATGAGCAGTTCTTC	CASSFRDLLYNEQFF
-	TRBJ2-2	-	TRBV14	TGTGCCAGCAGCCCCAAGATCAGGGCAGAGTACACCGGGGAGCTGTTTTTT	CASSPKIRAEYTGELFF
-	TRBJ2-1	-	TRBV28	TGTGCCAGCAGTTCTCCGGGACAAGCCTACAATGAGCAGTTCTTC	CASSSPGQAYNEQFF
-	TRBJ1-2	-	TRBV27	TGTGCCAGCAGCCCCCACGGGGGGGGGCGAGGCTACACCTTC	CASSPHGGGRGYTF
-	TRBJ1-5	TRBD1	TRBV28	TGTGCCAGCAGTACCGCCCTAACAGGGGGTCGTCAGCCCCAGCATTTT	CASSTALTGGRQPQHF
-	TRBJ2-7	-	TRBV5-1	TGCGCCAGCAGCTTGCGAGACAGCGGCGAGCAGTACTTC	CASSLRDSGEQYF
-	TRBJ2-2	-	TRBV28	TGTGCCAGCAGTCAGAGGACGCTAAACACCGGGGAGCTGTTTTTT	CASSQRTLNTGELFF
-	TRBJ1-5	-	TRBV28	TGTGCCAGCAGGGGACCGTTGAGCAATCAGCCCCAGCATTTT	CASRGPLSNQPQHF
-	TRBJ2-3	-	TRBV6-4	TGTGCCAGCAGTGACGGGAGTTTGGCAGATACGCAGTATTTT	CASSDGSLADTQYF